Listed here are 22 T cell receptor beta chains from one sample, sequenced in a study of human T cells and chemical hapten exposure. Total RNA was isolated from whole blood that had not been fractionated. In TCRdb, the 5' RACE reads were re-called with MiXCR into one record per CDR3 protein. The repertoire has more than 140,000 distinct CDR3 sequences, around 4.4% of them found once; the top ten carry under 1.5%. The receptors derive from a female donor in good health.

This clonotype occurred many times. CDR3 nucleotide sequence: TGTGCCAGCAGACCAAAGGACGGAGCTTACACTGAAGCTTTCTTT. It is translated as CASRPKDGAYTEAFF. This sequence joins TRBV12-3 or TRBV12-4 and TRBJ1-1; D unclear. The germline V and J ends were trimmed by 6 bases and 3 bases, with 17 bases remaining between them. The CDR3 length is 15 residues.

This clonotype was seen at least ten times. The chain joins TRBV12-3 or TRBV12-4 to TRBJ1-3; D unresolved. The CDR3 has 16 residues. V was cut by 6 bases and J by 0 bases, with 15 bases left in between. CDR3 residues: CASRAVSAGSGNTIYF. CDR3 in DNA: TGTGCCAGCAGGGCAGTGTCTGCGGGCTCTGGAAACACCATATATTTT.

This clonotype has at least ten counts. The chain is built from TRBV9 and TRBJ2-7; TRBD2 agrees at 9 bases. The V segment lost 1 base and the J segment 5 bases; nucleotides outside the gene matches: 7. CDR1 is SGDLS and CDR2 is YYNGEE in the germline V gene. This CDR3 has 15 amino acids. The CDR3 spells CASSVTASGDHEQYF. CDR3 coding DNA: TGTGCCAGCAGCGTAACTGCTAGCGGGGACCACGAGCAGTACTTC.

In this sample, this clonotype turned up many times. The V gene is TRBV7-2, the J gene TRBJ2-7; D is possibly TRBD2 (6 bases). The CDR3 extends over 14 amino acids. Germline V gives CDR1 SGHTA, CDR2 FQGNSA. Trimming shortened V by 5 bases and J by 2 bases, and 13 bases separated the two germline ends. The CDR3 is CASSHTGLAYEQYF. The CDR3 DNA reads TGTGCCAGCAGCCACACGGGACTTGCCTACGAGCAGTACTTC.

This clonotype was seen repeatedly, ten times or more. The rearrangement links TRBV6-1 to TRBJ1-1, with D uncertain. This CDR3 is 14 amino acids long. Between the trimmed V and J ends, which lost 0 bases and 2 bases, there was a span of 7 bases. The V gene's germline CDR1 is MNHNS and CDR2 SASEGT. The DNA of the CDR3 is TGTGCCAGCAGTGAAGCCGGGAGAAACACTGAAGCTTTCTTT. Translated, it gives CASSEAGRNTEAFF.

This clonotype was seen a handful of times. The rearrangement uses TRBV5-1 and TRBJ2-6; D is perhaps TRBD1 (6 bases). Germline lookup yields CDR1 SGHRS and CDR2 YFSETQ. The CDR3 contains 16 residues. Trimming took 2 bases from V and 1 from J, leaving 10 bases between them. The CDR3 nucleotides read TGCGCCAGCAGCTTAAATACAGGGTCTGGGGCCAACGTCCTGACTTTC. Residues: CASSLNTGSGANVLTF.

CDR3 nucleotide sequence: TGTGCCAGCAGTTACCCCTTAGACGCGGTAACTGAAGCTTTCTTT. This encodes CASSYPLDAVTEAFF. The gene calls are TRBV6-6 and TRBJ1-1; no clear D. This CDR3 spans 15 amino acids. V lost 2 bases, J lost 5 bases, and 15 bases lay in between. Germline values: CDR1 MNHNY, CDR2 SVGAGI (reference sequence).

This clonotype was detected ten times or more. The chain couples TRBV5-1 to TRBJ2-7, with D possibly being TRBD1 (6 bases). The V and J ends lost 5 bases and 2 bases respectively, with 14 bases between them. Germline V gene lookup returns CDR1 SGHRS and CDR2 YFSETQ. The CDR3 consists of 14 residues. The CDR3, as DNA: TGCGCCAGCAGTCCGGGACACCTAACCTACGAGCAGTACTTC. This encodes CASSPGHLTYEQYF.

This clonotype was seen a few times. The CDR3 DNA reads TGCAGCGGTGCAGTCGGACGGGAGCTGTTTTTT. Its protein is CSGAVGRELFF. The chain has TRBV29-1 and TRBJ2-2, with D unclear. CDR3 length equals 11 residues. Germline CDR1 and CDR2: SQVTM and ANQGSEA. V lost 7 bases, J lost 9 bases, and 12 bases lay in between.

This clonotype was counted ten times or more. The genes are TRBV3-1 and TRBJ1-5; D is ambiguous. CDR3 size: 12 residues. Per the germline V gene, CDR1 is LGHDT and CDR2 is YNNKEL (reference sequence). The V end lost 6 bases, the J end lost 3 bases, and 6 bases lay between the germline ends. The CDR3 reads CASSLTNQPQHF. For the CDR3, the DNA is TGTGCCAGCAGTCTGACCAATCAGCCCCAGCATTTT.

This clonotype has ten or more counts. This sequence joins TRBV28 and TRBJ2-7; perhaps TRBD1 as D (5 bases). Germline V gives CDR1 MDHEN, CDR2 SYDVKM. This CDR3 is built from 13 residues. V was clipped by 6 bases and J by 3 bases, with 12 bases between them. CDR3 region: CASRWGRYYEQYF. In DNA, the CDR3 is TGTGCCAGCAGGTGGGGCAGGTACTACGAGCAGTACTTC.

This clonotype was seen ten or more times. CDR3 residues: CSVVGGNTEAFF. The CDR3 region has the DNA TGCAGCGTTGTTGGGGGGAACACTGAAGCTTTCTTT. The chain uses TRBV29-1 and TRBJ1-1, with D possibly matching TRBD1 (5 bases). The germline V and J ends were trimmed by 4 bases and 1 base, with 7 bases remaining between them. Germline V gene lookup returns CDR1 SQVTM and CDR2 ANQGSEA. This CDR3 spans 12 amino acids.

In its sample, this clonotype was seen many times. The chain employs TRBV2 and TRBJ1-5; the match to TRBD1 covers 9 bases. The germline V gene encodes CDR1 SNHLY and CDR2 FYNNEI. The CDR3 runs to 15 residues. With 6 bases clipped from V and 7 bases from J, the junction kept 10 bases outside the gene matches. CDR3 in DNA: TGTGCCAGCAGGGATCGGGACAGGGAGACACAGCCCCAGCATTTT. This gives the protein CASRDRDRETQPQHF.

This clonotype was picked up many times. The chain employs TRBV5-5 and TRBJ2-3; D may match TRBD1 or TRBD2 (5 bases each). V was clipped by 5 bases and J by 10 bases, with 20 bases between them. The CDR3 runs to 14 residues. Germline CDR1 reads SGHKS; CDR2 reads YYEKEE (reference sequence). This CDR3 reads CASSETGARTSQYF. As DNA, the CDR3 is TGTGCCAGCAGTGAAACCGGGGCCCGGACGTCGCAGTATTTT. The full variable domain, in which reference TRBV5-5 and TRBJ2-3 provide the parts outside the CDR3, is DAGVTQSPTHLIKTRGQQVTLRCSPISGHKSVSWYQQVLGQGPQFIFQYYEKEERGRGNFPDRFSARQFPNYSSELNVNALLLGDSALYLCASSETGARTSQYFGPGTRLTVL.

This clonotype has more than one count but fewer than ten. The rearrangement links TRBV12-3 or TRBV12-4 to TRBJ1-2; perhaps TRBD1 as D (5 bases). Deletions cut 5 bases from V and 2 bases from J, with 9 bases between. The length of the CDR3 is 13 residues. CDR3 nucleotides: TGTGCCAGCAGTGCGGGACTGAACTATGGCTACACCTTC. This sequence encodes CASSAGLNYGYTF.

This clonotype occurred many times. The CDR3 spells CASSLGDTDTQYF. CDR3 in DNA: TGTGCCAGCAGTTTAGGGGACACAGATACGCAGTATTTT. V usage is TRBV12-3 or TRBV12-4 and J usage is TRBJ2-3, with D unclear. This CDR3 spans 13 amino acids. Trimming shortened V by 1 base and J by 2 bases, and 4 bases separated the two germline ends.

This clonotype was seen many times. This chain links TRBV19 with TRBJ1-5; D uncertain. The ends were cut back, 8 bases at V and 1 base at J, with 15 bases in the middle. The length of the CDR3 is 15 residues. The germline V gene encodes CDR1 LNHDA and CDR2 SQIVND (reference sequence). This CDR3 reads CASGALLQSNQPQHF. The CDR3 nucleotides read TGTGCCAGTGGAGCCCTCCTTCAGAGCAATCAGCCCCAGCATTTT.

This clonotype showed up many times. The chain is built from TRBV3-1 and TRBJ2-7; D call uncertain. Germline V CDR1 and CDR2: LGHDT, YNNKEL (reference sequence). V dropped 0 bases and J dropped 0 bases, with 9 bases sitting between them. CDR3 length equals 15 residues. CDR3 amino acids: CASSQDRLSSYEQYF. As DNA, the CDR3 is TGTGCCAGCAGCCAAGACAGACTGAGCTCCTACGAGCAGTACTTC.

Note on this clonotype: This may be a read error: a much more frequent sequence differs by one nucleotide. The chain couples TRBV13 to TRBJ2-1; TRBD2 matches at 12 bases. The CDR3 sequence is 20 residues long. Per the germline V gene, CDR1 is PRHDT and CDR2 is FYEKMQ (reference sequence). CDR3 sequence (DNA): TGTGTCAGCAGCTTAGTGGTGGCTAGCGGGGGGGACCGCTCCTACAATGAGCAGTTCTTC. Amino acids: CVSSLVVASGGDRSYNEQFF.

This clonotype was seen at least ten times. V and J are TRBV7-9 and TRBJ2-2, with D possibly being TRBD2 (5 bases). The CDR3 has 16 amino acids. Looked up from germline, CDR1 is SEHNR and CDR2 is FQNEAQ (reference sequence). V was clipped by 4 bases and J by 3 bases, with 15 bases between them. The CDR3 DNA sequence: TGTGCCAGCAGCTCCCCTCGGGGTATGGACACCGGGGAGCTGTTTTTT. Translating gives CASSSPRGMDTGELFF.

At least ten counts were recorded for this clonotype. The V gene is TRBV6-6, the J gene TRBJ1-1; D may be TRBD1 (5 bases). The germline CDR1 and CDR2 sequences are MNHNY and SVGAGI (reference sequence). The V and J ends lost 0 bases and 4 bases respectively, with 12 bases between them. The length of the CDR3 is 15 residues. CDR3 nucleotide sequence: TGTGCCAGCAGTTACTCGCCGTCCCAGGGCACTGAAGCTTTCTTT. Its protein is CASSYSPSQGTEAFF.

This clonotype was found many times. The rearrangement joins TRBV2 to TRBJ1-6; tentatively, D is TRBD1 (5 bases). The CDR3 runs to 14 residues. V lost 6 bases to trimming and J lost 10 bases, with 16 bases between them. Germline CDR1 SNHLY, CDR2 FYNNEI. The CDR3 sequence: CASRTGQSQSPLHF. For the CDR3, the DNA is TGTGCCAGCAGGACCGGACAATCCCAGTCACCCCTCCACTTT.